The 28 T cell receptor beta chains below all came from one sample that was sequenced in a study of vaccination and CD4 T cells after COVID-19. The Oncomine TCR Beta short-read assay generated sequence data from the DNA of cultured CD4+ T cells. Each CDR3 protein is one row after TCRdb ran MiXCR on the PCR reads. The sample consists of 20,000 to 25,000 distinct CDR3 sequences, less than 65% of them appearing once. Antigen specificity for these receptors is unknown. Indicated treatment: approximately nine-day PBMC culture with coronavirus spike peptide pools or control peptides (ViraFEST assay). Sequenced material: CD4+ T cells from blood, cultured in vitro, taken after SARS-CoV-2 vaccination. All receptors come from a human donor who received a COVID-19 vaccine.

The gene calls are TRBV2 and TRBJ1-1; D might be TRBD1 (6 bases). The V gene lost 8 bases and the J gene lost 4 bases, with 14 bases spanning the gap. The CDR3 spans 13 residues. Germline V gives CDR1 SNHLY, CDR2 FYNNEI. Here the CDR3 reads CASCGGAGTEAFF. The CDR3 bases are TGTGCCAGCTGTGGGGGCGCGGGCACTGAAGCTTTCTTT. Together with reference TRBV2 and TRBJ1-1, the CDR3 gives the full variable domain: EPEVTQTPSHQVTQMGQEVILRCVPISNHLYFYWYRQILGQKVEFLVSFYNNEISEKSEIFDDQFSVERPDGSNFTLKIRSTKLEDSAMYFCASCGGAGTEAFFGQGTRLTVV.

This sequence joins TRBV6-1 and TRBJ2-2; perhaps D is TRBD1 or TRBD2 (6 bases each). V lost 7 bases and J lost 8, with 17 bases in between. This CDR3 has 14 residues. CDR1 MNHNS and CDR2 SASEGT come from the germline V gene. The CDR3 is CASTQGGSTGELFF. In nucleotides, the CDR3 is TGTGCCAGCACCCAAGGGGGGAGTACGGGGGAGCTGTTTTTT.

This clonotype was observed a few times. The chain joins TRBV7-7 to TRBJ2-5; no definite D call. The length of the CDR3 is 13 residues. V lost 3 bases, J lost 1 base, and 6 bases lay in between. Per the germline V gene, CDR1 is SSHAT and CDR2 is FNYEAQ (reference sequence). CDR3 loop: CASSFRLQETQYF. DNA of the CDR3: TGTGCCAGCAGCTTCCGACTCCAAGAGACCCAGTACTTC.

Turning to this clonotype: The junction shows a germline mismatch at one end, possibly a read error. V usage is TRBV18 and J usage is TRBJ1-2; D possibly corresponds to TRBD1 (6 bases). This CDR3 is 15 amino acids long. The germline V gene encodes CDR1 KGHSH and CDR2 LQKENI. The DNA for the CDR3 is TGTGCCAGCTCTCCACAGGGCTCTGTTGACTATGGCTACACCTTC. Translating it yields CASSPQGSVDYGYTF.

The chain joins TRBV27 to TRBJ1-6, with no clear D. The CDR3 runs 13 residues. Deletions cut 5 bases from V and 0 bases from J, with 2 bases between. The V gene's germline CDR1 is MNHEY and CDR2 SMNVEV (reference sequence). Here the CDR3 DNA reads TGTGCCAGCAGTCCCTCCTATAATTCACCCCTCCACTTT. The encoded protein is CASSPSYNSPLHF.

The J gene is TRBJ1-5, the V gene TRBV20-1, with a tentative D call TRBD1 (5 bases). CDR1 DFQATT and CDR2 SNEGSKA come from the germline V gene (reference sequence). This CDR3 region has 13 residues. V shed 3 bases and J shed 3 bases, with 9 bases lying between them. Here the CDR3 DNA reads TGCAGTGCTAGTCGGGGCATCAATCAGCCCCAGCATTTT. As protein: CSASRGINQPQHF.

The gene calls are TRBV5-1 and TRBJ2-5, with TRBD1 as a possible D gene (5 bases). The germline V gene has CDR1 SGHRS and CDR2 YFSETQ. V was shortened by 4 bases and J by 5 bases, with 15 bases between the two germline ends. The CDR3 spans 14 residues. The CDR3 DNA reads TGCGCCAGCAGCGAAGGGGTGGTTAGTGAGACCCAGTACTTC. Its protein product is CASSEGVVSETQYF.

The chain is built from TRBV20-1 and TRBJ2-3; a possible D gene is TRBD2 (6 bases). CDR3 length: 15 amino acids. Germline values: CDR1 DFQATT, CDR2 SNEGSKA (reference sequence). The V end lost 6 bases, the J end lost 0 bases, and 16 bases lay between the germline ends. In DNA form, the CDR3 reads TGCAGTGCAAGATGGGGGGACCCTAGCACAGATACGCAGTATTTT. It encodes CSARWGDPSTDTQYF.

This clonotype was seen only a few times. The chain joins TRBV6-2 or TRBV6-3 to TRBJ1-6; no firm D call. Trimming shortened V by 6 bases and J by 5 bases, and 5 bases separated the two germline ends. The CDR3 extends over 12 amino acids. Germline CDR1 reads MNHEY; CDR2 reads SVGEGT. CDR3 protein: CASRPHNSPLHF. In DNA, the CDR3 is TGTGCCAGCAGACCCCATAATTCACCCCTCCACTTT.

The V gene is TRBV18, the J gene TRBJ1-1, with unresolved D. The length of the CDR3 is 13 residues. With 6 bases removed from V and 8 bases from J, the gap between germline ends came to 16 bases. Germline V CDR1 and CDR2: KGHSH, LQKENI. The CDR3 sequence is CASSTTGRQEAFF. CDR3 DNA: TGTGCCAGCTCCACCACCGGCCGCCAGGAAGCTTTCTTT.

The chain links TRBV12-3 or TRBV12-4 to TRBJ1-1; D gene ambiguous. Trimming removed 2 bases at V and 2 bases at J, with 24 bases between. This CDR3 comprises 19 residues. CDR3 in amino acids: CASSLLAFSSSTPNTEAFF. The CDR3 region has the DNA TGTGCCAGCAGTTTATTGGCTTTCTCGTCATCCACCCCTAACACTGAAGCTTTCTTT.

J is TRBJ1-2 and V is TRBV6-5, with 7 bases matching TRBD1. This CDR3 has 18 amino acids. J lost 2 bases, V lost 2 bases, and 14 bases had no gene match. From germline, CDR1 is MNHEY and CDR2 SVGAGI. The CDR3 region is CASSYAQGSIDLNYGYTF. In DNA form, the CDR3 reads TGTGCCAGCAGTTACGCACAGGGGTCGATCGACTTAAACTATGGCTACACCTTC.

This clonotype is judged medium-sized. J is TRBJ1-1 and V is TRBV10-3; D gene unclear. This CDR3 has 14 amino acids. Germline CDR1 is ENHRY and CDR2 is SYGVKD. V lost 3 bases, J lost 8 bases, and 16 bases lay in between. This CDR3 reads CAISDQGYGEEAFF. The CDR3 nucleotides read TGTGCCATCAGTGATCAAGGGTATGGAGAAGAAGCTTTCTTT.

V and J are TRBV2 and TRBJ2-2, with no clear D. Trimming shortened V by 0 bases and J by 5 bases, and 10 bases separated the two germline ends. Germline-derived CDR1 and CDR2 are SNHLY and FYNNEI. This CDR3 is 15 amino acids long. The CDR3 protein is CASSEARWLTGELFF. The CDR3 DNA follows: TGTGCCAGCAGTGAAGCGCGGTGGTTGACCGGGGAGCTGTTTTTT.

CDR3 in DNA: TGTGCCAGCAGCCCAGATCTAGCGGGGCAAGAGACCCAGTACTTC. Its protein is CASSPDLAGQETQYF. V gene TRBV4-2 combines with J gene TRBJ2-5; TRBD2 matches at 9 bases. The germline V gene encodes CDR1 LGHNA and CDR2 YNFKEQ. CDR3 size: 15 residues. The V and J ends lost 4 bases and 2 bases, in that order; junction bases with no gene match: 5.

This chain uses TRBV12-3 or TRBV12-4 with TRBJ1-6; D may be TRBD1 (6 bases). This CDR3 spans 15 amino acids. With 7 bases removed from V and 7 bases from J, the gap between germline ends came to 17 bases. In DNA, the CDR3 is TGTGCCAGCACTACAGGGAATTCTTGGAATTCACCCCTCCACTTT. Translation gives CASTTGNSWNSPLHF.

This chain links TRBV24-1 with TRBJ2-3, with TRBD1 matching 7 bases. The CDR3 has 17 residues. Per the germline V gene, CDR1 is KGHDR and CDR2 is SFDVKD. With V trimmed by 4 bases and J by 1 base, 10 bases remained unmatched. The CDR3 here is CATSDLTRDRRTDTQYF. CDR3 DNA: TGTGCCACCAGTGACCTTACTCGGGACAGACGCACAGATACGCAGTATTTT.

In nucleotides, the CDR3 is TGCAGTGCTAGTCGGGCGGGGGGATCCATAACCCAGTACTTC. This gives the protein CSASRAGGSITQYF. J is TRBJ2-5 and V is TRBV20-1; 8 bases agree with TRBD2. The germline V gene has CDR1 DFQATT and CDR2 SNEGSKA (reference sequence). Trimming took 3 bases from V and 8 from J; bases not matched to a gene: 11. CDR3 length: 14 amino acids.

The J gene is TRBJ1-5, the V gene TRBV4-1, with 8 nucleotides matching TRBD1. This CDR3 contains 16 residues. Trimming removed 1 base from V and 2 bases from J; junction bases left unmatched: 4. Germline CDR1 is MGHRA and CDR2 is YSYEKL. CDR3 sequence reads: CASSQAQGAGNQPQHF. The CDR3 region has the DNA TGCGCCAGCAGCCAAGCGCAGGGGGCGGGCAATCAGCCCCAGCATTTT.

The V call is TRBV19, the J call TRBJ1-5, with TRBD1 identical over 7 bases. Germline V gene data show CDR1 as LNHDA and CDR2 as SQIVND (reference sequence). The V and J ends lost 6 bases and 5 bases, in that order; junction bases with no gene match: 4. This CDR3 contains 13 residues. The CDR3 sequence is CASRTGYYQPQHF. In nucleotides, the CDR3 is TGTGCCAGTAGGACAGGGTATTATCAGCCCCAGCATTTT.

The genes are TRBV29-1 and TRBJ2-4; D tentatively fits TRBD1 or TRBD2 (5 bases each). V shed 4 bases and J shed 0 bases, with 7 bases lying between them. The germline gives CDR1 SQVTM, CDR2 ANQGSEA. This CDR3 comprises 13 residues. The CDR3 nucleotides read TGCAGCGTTGTTGGGGGAGCCAAAAACATTCAGTACTTC. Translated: CSVVGGAKNIQYF.

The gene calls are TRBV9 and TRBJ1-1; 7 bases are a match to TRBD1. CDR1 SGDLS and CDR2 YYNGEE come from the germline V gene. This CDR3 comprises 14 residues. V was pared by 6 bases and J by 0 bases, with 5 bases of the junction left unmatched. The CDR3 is CASTKDRLNTEAFF. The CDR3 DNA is TGTGCCAGCACCAAGGACAGGCTGAACACTGAAGCTTTCTTT.

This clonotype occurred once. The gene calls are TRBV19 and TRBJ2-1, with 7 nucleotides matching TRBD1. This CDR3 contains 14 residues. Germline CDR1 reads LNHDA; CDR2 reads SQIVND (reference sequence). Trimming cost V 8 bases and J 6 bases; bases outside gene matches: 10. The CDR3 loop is CASALRQGVNEQFF. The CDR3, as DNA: TGTGCCAGTGCCTTAAGACAGGGTGTCAATGAGCAGTTCTTC.

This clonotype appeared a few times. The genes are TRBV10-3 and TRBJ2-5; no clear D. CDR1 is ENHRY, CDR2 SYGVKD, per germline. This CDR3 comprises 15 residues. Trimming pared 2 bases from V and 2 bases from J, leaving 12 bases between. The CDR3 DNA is TGTGCCATCAGTGAGCCGACTGACGGGCAAGAGACCCAGTACTTC. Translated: CAISEPTDGQETQYF.

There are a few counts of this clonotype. The CDR3 DNA follows: TGTGCCACCAGCCTAGCGGGGGGGATCAATGAGCAGTTCTTC. This sequence encodes CATSLAGGINEQFF. The chain combines TRBV24-1 with TRBJ2-1, with 12 bases matching TRBD2. The CDR3 is 14 amino acids. Germline-derived CDR1 and CDR2 are KGHDR and SFDVKD. Germline trimming cut 7 bases from V and 6 bases from J; bases unmatched to any gene: 3.

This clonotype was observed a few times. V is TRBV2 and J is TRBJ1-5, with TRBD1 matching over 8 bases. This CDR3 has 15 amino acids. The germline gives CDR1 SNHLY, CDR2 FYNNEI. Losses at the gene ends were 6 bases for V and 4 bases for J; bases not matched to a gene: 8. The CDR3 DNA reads TGTGCCAGCAGGGGGAGGACAGGGCGAAATCAGCCCCAGCATTTT. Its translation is CASRGRTGRNQPQHF.

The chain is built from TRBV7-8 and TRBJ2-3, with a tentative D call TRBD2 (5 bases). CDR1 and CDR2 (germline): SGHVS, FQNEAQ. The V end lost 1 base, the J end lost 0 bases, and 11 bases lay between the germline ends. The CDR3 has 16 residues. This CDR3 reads CASSLVSGSSTDTQYF. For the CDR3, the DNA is TGTGCCAGCAGCTTAGTCAGCGGCAGTAGCACAGATACGCAGTATTTT.

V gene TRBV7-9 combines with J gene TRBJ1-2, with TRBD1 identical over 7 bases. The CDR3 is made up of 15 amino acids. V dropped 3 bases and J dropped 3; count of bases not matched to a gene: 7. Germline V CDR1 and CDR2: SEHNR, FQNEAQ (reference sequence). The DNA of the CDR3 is TGTGCCAGCAGCTTTGAAGGACAGGCACACTATGGCTACACCTTC. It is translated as CASSFEGQAHYGYTF.